This T cell receptor (beta chain) was sequenced during a study of PD-1 blockade in classical Hodgkin lymphoma (dated by TCRdb to the early 2020s). For context, the study as a whole: Nivolumab dosing was 3 mg/kg intravenously every 2 weeks, continuing until either disease progression or unacceptable toxicity. The study used TCR beta sequencing and CyTOF to define a peripheral blood immune signature of response to PD-1 blockade in classical Hodgkin lymphoma. Results and caveats for the whole study, not just this receptor: Trial patients with a complete response had baseline diversity similar to that of newly diagnosed patients, while partial responders and progressors had significantly lower diversity. Lower diversity was observed in patients in whom nivolumab was started less than 1 year after ASCT, and these patients were excluded from later analyses so that confounding by immune reconstitution would be avoided. By C4D1, a significant rise was seen in CD4+ TCR diversity but not in CD8+ TCR diversity (p=0.0027 vs p=0.16), and the rise was most apparent among complete responders (p=0.02). Only a single clinical trial cohort was studied, and what caused the repertoire differences, possibly disease activity or prior therapy, remained undefined. Baseline TCR diversity was reported to be lower in newly diagnosed patients than in healthy donors, and even lower in relapsed/refractory patients.

Genomic DNA was isolated using the Qiagen DNeasy kit from unsorted PBMCs as well as from negatively selected CD4+ and CD8+ fractions. Using primers that anneal to V and J segments, immunoSEQ multiplex PCR amplified the TCR beta CDR3 regions. A synthetic immune receptor repertoire was used to minimize amplification bias, and remaining bias was computationally removed after sequencing. In the original analysis: Custom Python scripts were used to quantify repertoire diversity as the Shannon entropy index. Unsorted, CD4+ and CD8+ repertoires were examined separately, except in combined analyses, for which CD4+ and CD8+ sequences were merged in silico. A clone was considered expanded if an increase in frequency of at least 2-fold after treatment relative to C1D1 was found, and a pseudocount of 0.5 was applied to clones undetected at baseline. Clones with 0 or 1 copy at C1D1 were classified as singleton clones, and clones with 2 or more copies were classified as non-singleton clones. Clones expanded in unsorted samples were assigned a CD4+, CD8+ or unknown annotation through matching of protein sequences in sorted samples from the same patient. Wilcoxon tests on paired samples were used to test diversity changes from C1D1 to C4D1. TCRdb retrieved this table from immuneACCESS and kept in-frame rearrangements only. Not all clones are present; in checked studies, unresolved V genes account for under half, and no reason is known for the remainder. The V and J calls and clone size are taken from that table; D and trimming were inferred from the DNA. Counted in this sample were 80,000 to 100,000 clones; just over 90% of them appeared once. Approximately 2% of the sample is in the top ten clones.

CDR1 and CDR2 are read off the germline V gene as SGHDN and FVKESK. Relative to germline, V is missing 8 bases and J is missing 1 base, with 10 bases of the junction outside any gene match. Spanning cysteine to phenylalanine, the CDR3 consists of 16 amino acids. Kept here is only the CDR3 DNA, which spans 48 bases and is read in frame from base 1. In the paper's terms, the time point label means: cycle 4 day 1 (C4D1), after five to seven weeks of nivolumab. All trial patients had relapsed after autologous stem cell transplantation, with cohorts A, B and C differing in prior brentuximab vedotin exposure. The trial cohort comprised some 60 patients with relapsed/refractory classical Hodgkin lymphoma whose best overall responses were complete response, partial response or progressive disease. Single-agent nivolumab was administered to trial patients in the multi-cohort phase II CheckMate 205 trial. An independent review committee assessed best overall response by applying the 2007 International Working Group response criteria. Trial PBMCs were collected immediately before nivolumab initiation (C1D1) and during therapy at cycle 2 day 1 and cycle 4 day 1. After peripheral blood was drawn into 8 mL Vacutainer Cell Preparation Tubes, PBMCs were isolated by centrifugation and then cryopreserved.

A note on this clone: Its antigen is not yet known. No qualities accompany the bases; no much larger clone lies one base away.

The sample in question was peripheral blood mononuclear cells (PBMCs), obtained before the fourth cycle of nivolumab. This clonotype was obtained from a human donor with classical Hodgkin lymphoma. The rearranged segments are TRBV14 and TRBJ2-5; 10 of the junction bases match TRBD2. The DNA sequence is given as TGTGCCAGCGCGGCGAGGACTAGCGGAGGCCAAGAGACCCAGTACTTC. This yields the protein CASAARTSGGQETQYF.